This paragraph covers one T cell receptor beta chain sequence. This clonotype appeared a few times. The antigen it recognizes is unknown. Base qualities are not provided; no much larger clone lies one nucleotide away. Sample treatment or condition, as interpreted from the label and publication: in vitro stimulation with specific CMV peptide epitopes to enrich CMV-specific T cells. The data stem from a study of T cell repertoires in cytomegalovirus infection (dated by TCRdb to between 2018 and 2021). Notes on the research overall: Recently identified HLA-C-restricted CMV epitopes, whose presentation resists viral immunomodulation, were targeted by peptide stimulations together with well-studied HLA-B-restricted epitopes. Because public TCR beta signatures pointed to carriage of CMV infection together with the matching HLA type, the HLA type of each donor mattered for the analysis. Findings and caveats that apply to the study as a whole: The ex vivo response was dominated by HLA-C-restricted CMV-specific TCR beta clonotypes, and the single most frequent clonotype in two of eight donors was supplied by these HLA-C-restricted clonotypes. In both this cohort and an independent cohort of 350 or so donors, the cumulative frequency of public TCR beta family members distinguished carriers of CMV infection plus the relevant HLA type.

Instrument on record: Illumina HiSeq 1500. TCRdb trimmed public reads at Q25 via fastp, called clones via MiXCR and kept in-frame beta chains. CDR3 protein duplicates are merged, each entry listing the most common genes and DNA. This sample has approximately 340,000 distinct CDR3 sequences in its table, and almost 30% of those were observed once. Clones ranked in the top ten supply 20% of the sample. The CDR3, cysteine through phenylalanine, is 15 amino acids long. Just CDR3 DNA is preserved here, 45 bases in frame from base 1. V gives up 6 bases and J gives up 2 bases, and the segment between their germline ends measures 17 bases.

The TCR was taken from a human donor in good health (CMV status not recorded). Some clones in this sample may be carry-over from other donors' samples. The rearrangement combines TRBV12-3 or TRBV12-4 with TRBJ2-7; tentative D gene TRBD2, with 6 bases matching. The specimen comprised cultured PBMCs, sampled from culture after CMV antigen stimulation. The CDR3 region has the sequence CASRKGQRVPYEQYF. At the DNA level, the sequence is TGTGCCAGCAGAAAGGGGCAGCGGGTCCCCTACGAGCAGTACTTC.